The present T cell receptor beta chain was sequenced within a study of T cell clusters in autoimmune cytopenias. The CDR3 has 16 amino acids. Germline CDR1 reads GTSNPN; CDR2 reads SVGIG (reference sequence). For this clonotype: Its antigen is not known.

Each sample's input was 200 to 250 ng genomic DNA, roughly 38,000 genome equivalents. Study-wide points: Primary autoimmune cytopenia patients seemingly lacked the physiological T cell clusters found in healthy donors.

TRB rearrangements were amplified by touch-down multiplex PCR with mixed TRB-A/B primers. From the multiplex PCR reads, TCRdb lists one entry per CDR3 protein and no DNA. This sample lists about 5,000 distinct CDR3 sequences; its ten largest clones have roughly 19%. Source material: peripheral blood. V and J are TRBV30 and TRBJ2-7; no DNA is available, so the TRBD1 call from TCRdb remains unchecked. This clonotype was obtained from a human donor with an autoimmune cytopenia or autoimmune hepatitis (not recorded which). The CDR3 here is CAWRSDLYSGSYEQYF.